The 27 T cell receptor beta chains presented below share a single source sample, sequenced in a study of cytomegalovirus exposure and HLA in healthy donors. The PCR had 60 Vbeta and 13 Jbeta primers. Produced via immunoSEQ multiplex PCR; TCRdb's table is partial and in-frame only. The table includes around 80,000 clones, roughly 79% detected once. The source material was PBMCs. The receptor set was obtained from a man aged 18-30 years in good health and CMV-seropositive.

This sequence joins TRBV29-1 and TRBJ2-6; TRBD1 matches 11 bases. Germline V gene data show CDR1 as SQVTM and CDR2 as ANQGSEA. With 6 bases clipped from V and 0 bases from J, the junction kept 7 bases outside the gene matches. The CDR3 covers 17 residues. Here the CDR3 DNA reads TGCAGCGTACCCTCCGGGACAGGGGGCTCTGGGGCCAACGTCCTGACTTTC. Translated: CSVPSGTGGSGANVLTF.

The CDR3 spells CASSLEGSTEAFF. The CDR3 DNA is TGTGCCAGCAGCTTAGAGGGGTCCACTGAAGCTTTCTTT. The genes are TRBV7-9 and TRBJ1-1; the D gene is possibly TRBD1 (5 bases). Germline loops: CDR1 SEHNR, CDR2 FQNEAQ (reference sequence). The V gene lost 1 base and the J gene lost 4 bases, with 7 bases spanning the gap. The CDR3 consists of 13 residues.

The chain joins TRBV2 to TRBJ2-1, with D unclear. V was pared by 0 bases and J by 8 bases, with 11 bases between. Looked up from germline, CDR1 is SNHLY and CDR2 is FYNNEI. The CDR3 is 14 amino acids. The CDR3 sequence: CASSEALRVHEQFF. CDR3 nucleotide sequence: TGTGCCAGCAGTGAAGCGCTTCGGGTTCATGAGCAGTTCTTC.

This rearrangement joins TRBV7-9 to TRBJ1-1; no definite D call. Trimming stripped 3 bases from V and 2 bases from J, with 10 bases between. Germline CDR1 and CDR2: SEHNR and FQNEAQ (reference sequence). The CDR3 is 14 amino acids. Here the CDR3 DNA reads TGTGCCAGCAGCTTCGGTAGATCAAACACTGAAGCTTTCTTT. This encodes CASSFGRSNTEAFF.

The rearrangement uses TRBV29-1 and TRBJ2-1, with D possibly matching TRBD2 (6 bases). Per the germline V gene, CDR1 is SQVTM and CDR2 is ANQGSEA. V shed 2 bases and J shed 7 bases, with 12 bases lying between them. This CDR3 is built from 13 residues. The CDR3 DNA reads as TGCAGCGTTGAAAGGCGTCGGGGGAATGAGCAGTTCTTC. Translation: CSVERRRGNEQFF.

The rearrangement uses TRBV27 and TRBJ1-2; D might be TRBD1 (6 bases). Germline V CDR1 and CDR2: MNHEY, SMNVEV (reference sequence). Trimming removed 5 bases at V and 5 bases at J, with 15 bases between. The CDR3 consists of 14 residues. This chain's CDR3 is CASSHRTVGYGYTF. CDR3 DNA: TGTGCCAGCAGTCACCGGACAGTAGGGTATGGCTACACCTTC.

The V gene is TRBV7-2, the J gene TRBJ1-5; no clear D gene. Trimming pared 5 bases from V and 0 bases from J, leaving 8 bases between. There are 14 residues in the CDR3. The germline V gene encodes CDR1 SGHTA and CDR2 FQGNSA. CDR3 sequence (DNA): TGTGCCAGCAGCCCCCAGATTAGCAATCAGCCCCAGCATTTT. It encodes CASSPQISNQPQHF.

The rearrangement uses TRBV6-5 and TRBJ1-1; D might be TRBD1 (5 bases). Trimming left V 5 bases short and J 1 base short, with 11 bases between. The length of the CDR3 is 14 residues. Germline V CDR1 and CDR2: MNHEY, SVGAGI. The CDR3 nucleotides are TGTGCCAGCAGTAGGGGTAGTGGGAACACTGAAGCTTTCTTT. Protein product: CASSRGSGNTEAFF.

The chain joins TRBV2 to TRBJ2-7; D remains unclear. Germline assignment: CDR1 SNHLY and CDR2 FYNNEI. Trimming took off 6 bases at V and 0 bases at J, with 6 bases between the two ends. The CDR3 length is 12 residues. CDR3 coding DNA: TGTGCCAGCAGCCGTTCCTCCTACGAGCAGTACTTC. Translation: CASSRSSYEQYF.

The chain links TRBV11-3 to TRBJ2-5; 8 nucleotides match TRBD1. This CDR3 is built from 14 residues. From germline, CDR1 is SGHNT and CDR2 YENEEA. The V segment lost 2 bases and the J segment 4 bases; nucleotides outside the gene matches: 3. CDR3 sequence reads: CASSLSTGGETQYF. The DNA of the CDR3 is TGTGCCAGCAGCTTAAGCACAGGGGGAGAGACCCAGTACTTC.

This clone was observed a few times. The chain joins TRBV6-5 to TRBJ2-2; 7 positions match TRBD2. Germline values: CDR1 MNHEY, CDR2 SVGAGI. The CDR3 has 14 residues. V was clipped by 5 bases and J by 2 bases; unmatched bases: 2. The CDR3 region is CASSRLANTGELFF. The CDR3 nucleotides read TGTGCCAGCAGTCGACTAGCCAACACCGGGGAGCTGTTTTTT.

The chain uses TRBV6-5 and TRBJ1-5; tentatively, D is TRBD1 (5 bases). V lost 0 bases to trimming and J lost 3 bases, with 6 bases between them. The CDR3 length is 14 residues. The V gene's germline CDR1 is MNHEY and CDR2 SVGAGI. DNA for the CDR3: TGTGCCAGCAGTTACTCGACAGACAATCAGCCCCAGCATTTT. It yields the protein CASSYSTDNQPQHF.

The chain carries TRBV29-1 and TRBJ2-1; D is uncertain. The CDR3 is made up of 13 amino acids. Germline values: CDR1 SQVTM, CDR2 ANQGSEA. Trimming shortened V by 1 base and J by 10 bases, and 14 bases separated the two germline ends. For the CDR3, the DNA is TGCAGCGTTGAAGGGCGTAGTTACGGGGAGCAGTTCTTC. Translated, it gives CSVEGRSYGEQFF.

The J gene is TRBJ2-1, the V gene TRBV28; a weak D match, TRBD2 (6 bases). Germline CDR1 MDHEN, CDR2 SYDVKM. This CDR3 has 13 amino acids. V shed 6 bases and J shed 6 bases, with 12 bases lying between them. CDR3 residues: CASSRLVFNEQFF. Here the CDR3 DNA reads TGTGCCAGCAGCAGACTAGTCTTCAATGAGCAGTTCTTC.

V usage is TRBV30 and J usage is TRBJ1-5; no firm D call. The germline V gene has CDR1 GTSNPN and CDR2 SVGIG (reference sequence). Trimming took off 0 bases at V and 0 bases at J, with 6 bases between the two ends. CDR3 size: 14 residues. This chain's CDR3 is CAWSVRGSNQPQHF. Here the CDR3 DNA reads TGTGCCTGGAGTGTTAGAGGTAGCAATCAGCCCCAGCATTTT.

This rearrangement joins TRBV6-5 to TRBJ2-5; a weak D match, TRBD2 (5 bases). The CDR3 covers 13 residues. V was shortened by 6 bases and J by 3 bases, with 11 bases between the two germline ends. Germline CDR1 MNHEY, CDR2 SVGAGI. The CDR3 loop is CASSQSGEETQYF. The CDR3 coding sequence is TGTGCCAGCAGCCAGAGCGGAGAAGAGACCCAGTACTTC.

This clone was counted between two and nine times. This chain joins TRBV29-1 and TRBJ1-2; 11 bases align to TRBD1. V lost 6 bases and J lost 7; bases outside the gene matches: 4. This CDR3 region has 12 residues. Germline V CDR1 and CDR2: SQVTM, ANQGSEA. CDR3 amino acids: CSVGQGAFGYTF. CDR3 sequence (DNA): TGCAGCGTAGGACAGGGGGCTTTTGGCTACACCTTC.

The CDR3 coding sequence is TGTGCCAGCAGCTTCGGCCTAGTAGTCTACGCCAATGAGCAGTTCTTC. The encoded protein is CASSFGLVVYANEQFF. The gene calls are TRBV11-2 and TRBJ2-1; no definite D call. This CDR3 spans 16 amino acids. Germline CDR1 reads SGHAT; CDR2 reads FQNNGV. The V end lost 3 bases, the J end lost 6 bases, and 18 bases lay between the germline ends.

The chain is built from TRBV9 and TRBJ2-5; the match to TRBD1 covers 8 bases. CDR1 and CDR2 (germline): SGDLS, YYNGEE. This CDR3 contains 13 residues. J lost 5 bases, V lost 7 bases, and 7 bases had no gene match. The CDR3, as DNA: TGTGCCAGCTCCTTCAGGGGGCACGAGACCCAGTACTTC. This encodes CASSFRGHETQYF.

The J gene is TRBJ2-7, the V gene TRBV5-1; perhaps TRBD1 as D (6 bases). Trimming removed 3 bases from V and 3 bases from J, with 13 bases in between. The CDR3 spans 14 residues. Germline CDR1 is SGHRS and CDR2 is YFSETQ. The CDR3 DNA follows: TGCGCCAGCAGCTCCCCGGGACAAAGCTACGAGCAGTACTTC. Its translation is CASSSPGQSYEQYF.

This rearrangement joins TRBV11-2 to TRBJ2-5, with a possible D match to TRBD1 (5 bases). The germline V and J ends were trimmed by 1 base and 2 bases, with 17 bases remaining between them. The CDR3 runs to 17 residues. Germline CDR1 SGHAT, CDR2 FQNNGV. The CDR3 is CASSLGYPGSLQETQYF. Written as DNA, the CDR3 is TGTGCCAGCAGCTTAGGTTACCCAGGGTCTCTGCAAGAGACCCAGTACTTC.

V is TRBV6-1 and J is TRBJ2-1, with unresolved D. Trimming shortened V by 11 bases and J by 3 bases, and 17 bases separated the two germline ends. This CDR3 spans 14 amino acids. Germline V gives CDR1 MNHNS, CDR2 SASEGT. The CDR3 bases are TGTGCCTCACCTCCCGCCGGTGTCTACAATGAGCAGTTCTTC. It yields the protein CASPPAGVYNEQFF.

The chain carries TRBV27 and TRBJ2-5, with D perhaps matching TRBD2 (5 bases). The germline V gene has CDR1 MNHEY and CDR2 SMNVEV (reference sequence). V was cut by 6 bases and J by 5 bases, with 16 bases left in between. CDR3 length: 14 residues. Here the CDR3 reads CASRILGAGETQYF. The CDR3, as DNA: TGTGCCAGCAGGATACTAGGAGCCGGTGAGACCCAGTACTTC.

This clone has just one count. This chain connects TRBV27 to TRBJ1-5; D gene uncertain. This CDR3 is 13 amino acids long. V lost 6 bases and J lost 7, with 13 bases in between. Per the germline V gene, CDR1 is MNHEY and CDR2 is SMNVEV (reference sequence). The CDR3 DNA follows: TGTGCCAGCAGACAAAGCCCGGGGCAGCCCCAGCATTTT. This encodes CASRQSPGQPQHF.

The chain joins TRBV27 to TRBJ1-1; a weak D match, TRBD1 (6 bases). The CDR3 consists of 13 residues. V lost 2 bases and J 7 bases, leaving 11 bases between the germline ends. Germline values: CDR1 MNHEY, CDR2 SMNVEV (reference sequence). The CDR3 loop is CASSLNPGVEAFF. The CDR3 DNA sequence: TGTGCCAGCAGTTTAAATCCAGGGGTTGAAGCTTTCTTT.

The chain recombines TRBV9 with TRBJ2-1, with 8 bases that match TRBD2. CDR3 length: 15 residues. Germline CDR1 is SGDLS and CDR2 is YYNGEE. Trimming removed 5 bases from V and 0 bases from J; junction bases left unmatched: 4. The CDR3 here is CASSAREGSYNEQFF. Here the CDR3 DNA reads TGTGCCAGCAGTGCACGGGAGGGCTCCTACAATGAGCAGTTCTTC.

This clone was detected a few times. This chain joins TRBV6-1 and TRBJ1-5; 7 bases align to TRBD1. This CDR3 comprises 14 residues. Germline CDR1 reads MNHNS; CDR2 reads SASEGT. The V and J ends lost 6 bases and 0 bases, in that order; junction bases with no gene match: 2. The CDR3 reads CASRGTASNQPQHF. In DNA form, the CDR3 reads TGTGCCAGCAGGGGGACAGCTAGCAATCAGCCCCAGCATTTT.